These 28 T cell receptor beta chains originate from one sample sequenced in a study of CD4 T cells in relation to SARS-CoV-2 and coronaviruses. For these TCRs, the target antigens are not known. Unexposed donor CD4+ T cells date from 2011-2018, before the COVID-19 pandemic. After about ten days of culture, CD4+ T cells were isolated. Using immunoSEQ multiplex PCR, the repertoire was profiled, and TCRdb retains in-frame clones only, with some absent. The repertoire holds roughly 24,000 clones, approximately 80% seen once, with around 14% in the top ten. The sequenced sample was CD4+ T cells from PBMCs, cultured in vitro. Every receptor here comes from a human donor in good health.

The chain recombines TRBV7-6 with TRBJ2-2; 7 bases match TRBD2. The germline V gene has CDR1 SGHVS and CDR2 FNYEAQ. CDR3 length equals 16 residues. V was pared by 2 bases and J by 7 bases, with 10 bases of the junction left unmatched. The CDR3: CASSLSGPGGIGELFF. The CDR3 DNA reads TGTGCCAGCAGCTTATCGGGCCCCGGGGGGATCGGGGAGCTGTTTTTT.

V and J are TRBV10-3 and TRBJ1-5; 7 positions agree with TRBD1. The CDR3 sequence is 16 residues long. The junction had 8 bases not matched to a gene; V was cut back by 5 bases and J by 1 base. Per the germline V gene, CDR1 is ENHRY and CDR2 is SYGVKD. In nucleotides, the CDR3 is TGTGCCATCAGTAAAACCCCAGGGGGAAGCAATCAGCCCCAGCATTTT. Residues: CAISKTPGGSNQPQHF.

V gene TRBV24-1 combines with J gene TRBJ2-2; 10 positions match TRBD1. Germline loops: CDR1 KGHDR, CDR2 SFDVKD. The trim removed 5 bases at V and 8 bases at J, leaving 7 bases unmatched. The CDR3 sequence is 15 residues long. CDR3 loop: CATSGQGALSGELFF. The CDR3 coding sequence is TGTGCCACCAGTGGACAGGGGGCGCTTTCTGGGGAGCTGTTTTTT.

The V call is TRBV7-8, the J call TRBJ2-7; D may be TRBD1 (6 bases). CDR3 size: 16 residues. Trimming cost V 3 bases and J 3 bases, with 18 bases left between them. The germline V gene has CDR1 SGHVS and CDR2 FQNEAQ. The CDR3 here is CASSFRAQGHGYEQYF. Here the CDR3 DNA reads TGTGCCAGCAGCTTTAGAGCCCAGGGACATGGCTACGAGCAGTACTTC.

The chain uses TRBV3-1 (or the pseudogene TRBV3-2) and TRBJ1-4; D uncertain. The ends were cut back, 10 bases at V and 7 bases at J, with 13 bases in the middle. In germline, CDR1 is LGHDT, CDR2 YNNKEL (reference sequence). The CDR3 consists of 12 residues. In nucleotides, the CDR3 is TGTGCCACCCAAGCTGAGGGTGAAAAACTGTTTTTT. Translation gives CATQAEGEKLFF.

This clone was seen a handful of times. CDR3 coding DNA: TGTGCCAGCAGCGTAGGCTTGGGGGGACAGGGGGCCGACGAGCAGTACTTC. Its translation is CASSVGLGGQGADEQYF. The J gene is TRBJ2-7, the V gene TRBV9; 12 bases are a match to TRBD1. Germline V gives CDR1 SGDLS, CDR2 YYNGEE. Unmatched junction bases numbered 9, after V lost 0 bases and J lost 5 bases. The CDR3 is 17 residues long.

The chain recombines TRBV5-4 with TRBJ2-5; 7 bases align to TRBD1. V shed 2 bases and J 2 bases; nucleotides not matched to a gene: 6. In germline, CDR1 is SGHNT, CDR2 YYREEE (reference sequence). CDR3 length: 15 residues. The CDR3 nucleotides are TGTGCCAGCAGCTTCGTACAGGGGTTTCAAGAGACCCAGTACTTC. This encodes CASSFVQGFQETQYF.

This clone was recorded a few times. The CDR3: CASSRAGRREQYF. CDR3 bases: TGTGCCAGCAGTCGGGCAGGGCGGAGGGAGCAGTACTTC. The genes are TRBV21-1 and TRBJ2-7. TRBV21-1 represents a pseudogene. The CDR3 loop spans 13 amino acids.

This chain uses TRBV5-1 with TRBJ1-5, with D hard to call. Per germline, CDR1 SGHRS and CDR2 YFSETQ. This CDR3 spans 15 amino acids. Deletions cut 0 bases from V and 8 bases from J, with 15 bases between. The CDR3 nucleotides are TGCGCCAGCAGCTTGGGATTTCCAGGACTAGAGCCCCAGCATTTT. The encoded protein is CASSLGFPGLEPQHF. Full variable domain (remainder filled in from reference TRBV5-1 and TRBJ1-5): KAGVTQTPRYLIKTRGQQVTLSCSPISGHRSVSWYQQTPGQGLQFLFEYFSETQRNKGNFPGRFSGRQFSNSRSEMNVSTLELGDSALYLCASSLGFPGLEPQHFGDGTRLSIL.

This clone was seen only once. The chain has TRBV7-9 and TRBJ2-5; TRBD1 is a possible D gene (5 bases). V lost 6 bases and J 0 bases, leaving 11 bases between the germline ends. Germline V lookup: CDR1 SEHNR, CDR2 FQNEAQ (reference sequence). The CDR3 covers 14 residues. The CDR3, as DNA: TGTGCCAGCAGTACAGGCCAGTACCAAGAGACCCAGTACTTC. This translates into CASSTGQYQETQYF.

V is TRBV12-5 and J is TRBJ1-1, with D unclear. Between the trimmed V and J ends, which lost 2 bases and 4 bases, there was a span of 8 bases. The CDR3 contains 13 residues. Germline CDR1 reads LGHNT; CDR2 reads FRNRAP. The DNA of the CDR3 is TGTGCTAGTGGTTTGTCTAGGGCCACTGAAGCTTTCTTT. As protein: CASGLSRATEAFF.

This clone appeared a few times. The chain recombines TRBV2 with TRBJ2-7; 11 positions match TRBD1. Germline V gene sequence: CDR1 SNHLY, CDR2 FYNNEI. V gave up 4 bases and J gave up 5 bases; unmatched junction bases: 1. The CDR3 is 13 amino acids. CDR3 residues: CASSGTGGNEQYF. For the CDR3, the DNA is TGTGCCAGCAGTGGGACAGGGGGCAACGAGCAGTACTTC.

The chain employs TRBV9 and TRBJ1-6, with D tentatively TRBD1 (6 bases). V lost 4 bases and J lost 14, with 22 bases in between. CDR3 length: 15 amino acids. Germline V gene sequence: CDR1 SGDLS, CDR2 YYNGEE. The CDR3 sequence is CASSLTTGPSVTLHF. The CDR3 DNA follows: TGTGCCAGCAGCTTAACGACAGGACCGAGCGTCACCCTCCACTTT.

The rearrangement links TRBV5-8 to TRBJ1-1, with TRBD1 matching 8 bases. The CDR3 is made up of 15 amino acids. Trimming removed 2 bases from V and 5 bases from J; junction bases left unmatched: 8. Germline values: CDR1 SGHTS, CDR2 YDEGEE. CDR3 in amino acids: CASSLLTGVATEAFF. The DNA of the CDR3 is TGTGCCAGCAGCTTACTGACAGGGGTAGCGACTGAAGCTTTCTTT.

The V call is TRBV29-1, the J call TRBJ2-7, with D uncertain. With 4 bases removed from V and 0 bases from J, the gap between germline ends came to 13 bases. The germline gives CDR1 SQVTM, CDR2 ANQGSEA. The CDR3 is 14 amino acids. CDR3 nucleotides: TGCAGCGTTGTGGCCTCCTACCCCTCCTACGAGCAGTACTTC. Translation: CSVVASYPSYEQYF.

The chain links TRBV29-1 to TRBJ2-7; D may match TRBD1 or TRBD2 (5 bases each). CDR3 length equals 12 residues. Per germline, CDR1 SQVTM and CDR2 ANQGSEA. V lost 4 bases and J lost 2, with 9 bases in between. CDR3 amino acids: CSVGDGTYEQYF. The CDR3 nucleotides are TGCAGCGTTGGGGACGGAACCTACGAGCAGTACTTC.

The chain uses TRBV10-1 and TRBJ1-1; D remains ambiguous. The CDR3 is 15 residues long. V was shortened by 0 bases and J by 0 bases, with 8 bases between the two germline ends. Germline V CDR1 and CDR2: WNHNN, SYGVQD (reference sequence). CDR3: CASSESPGMNTEAFF. DNA of the CDR3: TGCGCCAGCAGTGAGTCGCCAGGAATGAACACTGAAGCTTTCTTT.

This clone was observed a handful of times. V and J are TRBV5-1 and TRBJ2-1; D not resolved. The CDR3 covers 16 residues. CDR1 is SGHRS and CDR2 is YFSETQ in the germline V gene. Between the trimmed V and J ends, which lost 4 bases and 0 bases, there was a span of 14 bases. CDR3 bases: TGCGCCAGCAGCGGGATATTGAGCAGCTCCTACAATGAGCAGTTCTTC. It codes for CASSGILSSSYNEQFF. Looking up the rest from reference TRBV5-1 and TRBJ2-1 gives the full variable domain: KAGVTQTPRYLIKTRGQQVTLSCSPISGHRSVSWYQQTPGQGLQFLFEYFSETQRNKGNFPGRFSGRQFSNSRSEMNVSTLELGDSALYLCASSGILSSSYNEQFFGPGTRLTVL.

In its sample, this clone was seen a few times. The chain links TRBV5-1 to TRBJ1-6, with 7 bases that match TRBD1. CDR1 and CDR2 from the germline V gene are SGHRS and YFSETQ. The CDR3 loop spans 15 amino acids. The J segment lost 9 bases and the V segment lost 5 bases, leaving 11 bases of the junction unmatched. The CDR3 region is CASSLGQERSSPLHF. The CDR3 DNA is TGCGCCAGCAGTCTCGGACAGGAGAGGAGTTCACCCCTCCACTTT.

A few counts support this clone. The chain has TRBV11-2 and TRBJ2-7, with 9 bases aligning to TRBD2. Germline CDR1 reads SGHAT; CDR2 reads FQNNGV. There are 15 residues in the CDR3. V lost 5 bases, J lost 3 bases, and 8 bases stayed unmatched. CDR3 amino acids: CASSPSFSGGYEQYF. The CDR3 DNA reads as TGTGCCAGCAGCCCCTCTTTTAGCGGGGGCTACGAGCAGTACTTC.

CDR3: CASSQVGGTGELFF. The CDR3 nucleotides are TGTGCCAGCAGCCAAGTGGGCGGGACCGGGGAGCTGTTTTTT. The chain couples TRBV3-1 (or the pseudogene TRBV3-2) to TRBJ2-2; possibly TRBD2 for D (5 bases). The V gene lost 1 base and the J gene lost 5 bases, with 8 bases spanning the gap. The CDR3 spans 14 residues. Germline CDR1 and CDR2: LGHDT and YNNKEL (reference sequence).

The J gene is TRBJ1-4, the V gene TRBV10-3, with unresolved D. This CDR3 comprises 13 residues. V dropped 3 bases and J dropped 12 bases, with 14 bases sitting between them. The germline CDR1 and CDR2 sequences are ENHRY and SYGVKD. The CDR3 coding sequence is TGTGCCATCAGTGATTCTCGTCCGGCGGAACTGTTTTTT. Amino acids: CAISDSRPAELFF.

CDR3 in amino acids: CSVTVLGGYTF. CDR3 coding DNA: TGCAGTGTCACCGTCCTAGGAGGCTACACCTTC. The chain has TRBV20-1 and TRBJ1-2; D not resolved. This CDR3 has 11 amino acids. Germline CDR1 and CDR2: DFQATT and SNEGSKA (reference sequence). Trimming pared 7 bases from V and 8 bases from J, leaving 14 bases between.

This clone has a single count. The chain is built from TRBV19 and TRBJ2-1; TRBD2 matches 8 bases. Losses at the gene ends were 3 bases for V and 8 bases for J; bases not matched to a gene: 15. The CDR3 has 17 amino acids. Germline-derived CDR1 and CDR2 are LNHDA and SQIVND (reference sequence). As DNA, the CDR3 is TGTGCCAGTAGTATCTCGAGGGGAGCGGGAGTAACCTATGAGCAGTTCTTC. The encoded protein is CASSISRGAGVTYEQFF.

The chain is built from TRBV2 and TRBJ1-1; 7 bases are a match to TRBD1. The CDR3 contains 13 residues. V was pared by 11 bases and J by 1 base, with 7 bases of the junction left unmatched. Germline V gives CDR1 SNHLY, CDR2 FYNNEI. The chain's CDR3 is CAVYRGENTEAFF. CDR3 nucleotides: TGTGCCGTATACAGGGGCGAGAACACTGAAGCTTTCTTT. Drawing the rest from reference TRBV2 and TRBJ1-1, the complete variable domain is EPEVTQTPSHQVTQMGQEVILRCVPISNHLYFYWYRQILGQKVEFLVSFYNNEISEKSEIFDDQFSVERPDGSNFTLKIRSTKLEDSAMYFCAVYRGENTEAFFGQGTRLTVV.

The rearrangement uses TRBV18 and TRBJ2-2; TRBD1 might be the D (7 bases). Per germline, CDR1 KGHSH and CDR2 LQKENI. This CDR3 comprises 16 residues. V was pared by 3 bases and J by 0 bases, with 11 bases between. The CDR3 nucleotides are TGTGCCAGCTCACCCCAGGGGGGCCCGAACACCGGGGAGCTGTTTTTT. Protein: CASSPQGGPNTGELFF.

The chain employs TRBV7-3 and TRBJ2-2, with 15 bases matching TRBD2. Trimming removed 5 bases from V and 6 bases from J; junction bases left unmatched: 7. Germline V CDR1 and CDR2: SGHTA, FQGTGA. This CDR3 region has 17 residues. The CDR3, as DNA: TGTGCCAGCAGCCGTGGACTAGCGGGAGGGAGGGCCGGGGAGCTGTTTTTT. It specifies CASSRGLAGGRAGELFF.

This clone was counted between two and nine times. V usage is TRBV29-1 and J usage is TRBJ1-2, with D unresolved. The CDR3 sequence is 13 residues long. Germline CDR1 is SQVTM and CDR2 is ANQGSEA. Trimming cost V 6 bases and J 0 bases, with 11 bases left between them. CDR3 coding DNA: TGCAGCGTCGGTGCGCCTACTAACTATGGCTACACCTTC. It yields the protein CSVGAPTNYGYTF.